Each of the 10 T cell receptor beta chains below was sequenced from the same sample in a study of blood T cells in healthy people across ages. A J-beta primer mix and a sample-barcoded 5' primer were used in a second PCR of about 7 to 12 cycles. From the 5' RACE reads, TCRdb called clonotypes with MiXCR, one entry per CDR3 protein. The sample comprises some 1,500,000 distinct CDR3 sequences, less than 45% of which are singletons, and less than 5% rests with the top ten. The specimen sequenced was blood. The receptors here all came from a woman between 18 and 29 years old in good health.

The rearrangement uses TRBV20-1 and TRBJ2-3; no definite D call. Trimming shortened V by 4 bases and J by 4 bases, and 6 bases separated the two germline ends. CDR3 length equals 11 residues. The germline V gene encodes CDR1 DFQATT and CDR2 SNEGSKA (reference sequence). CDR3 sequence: CSAKVADTQYF. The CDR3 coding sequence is TGCAGTGCTAAGGTTGCAGATACGCAGTATTTT.

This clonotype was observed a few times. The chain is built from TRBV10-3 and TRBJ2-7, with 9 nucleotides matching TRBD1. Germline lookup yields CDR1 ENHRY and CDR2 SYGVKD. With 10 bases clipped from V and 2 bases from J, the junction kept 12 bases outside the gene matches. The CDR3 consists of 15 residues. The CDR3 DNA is TGTGCCACCTACGACGGGACAGGGTTAACCTACGAGCAGTACTTC. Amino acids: CATYDGTGLTYEQYF.

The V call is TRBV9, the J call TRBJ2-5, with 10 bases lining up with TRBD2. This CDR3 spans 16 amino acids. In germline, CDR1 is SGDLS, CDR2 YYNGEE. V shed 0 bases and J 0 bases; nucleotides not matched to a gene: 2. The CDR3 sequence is CASSVGTSGHQETQYF. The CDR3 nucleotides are TGTGCCAGCAGCGTAGGGACTAGCGGCCACCAAGAGACCCAGTACTTC.

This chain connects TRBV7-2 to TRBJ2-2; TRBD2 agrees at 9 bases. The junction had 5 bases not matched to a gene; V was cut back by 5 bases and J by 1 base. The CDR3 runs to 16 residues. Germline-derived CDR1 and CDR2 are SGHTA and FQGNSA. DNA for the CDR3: TGTGCCAGCAGCCCACGACTAGCGGTGAACACCGGGGAGCTGTTTTTT. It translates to CASSPRLAVNTGELFF.

The CDR3 DNA follows: TGCAGTGCTAGACGTCAGGGGGCCTATGGAAACACCATATATTTT. It is translated as CSARRQGAYGNTIYF. The rearrangement uses TRBV20-1 and TRBJ1-3; 8 bases fit TRBD1. The length of the CDR3 is 15 residues. Germline V gives CDR1 DFQATT, CDR2 SNEGSKA (reference sequence). Losses at the gene ends were 2 bases for V and 3 bases for J; bases not matched to a gene: 6.

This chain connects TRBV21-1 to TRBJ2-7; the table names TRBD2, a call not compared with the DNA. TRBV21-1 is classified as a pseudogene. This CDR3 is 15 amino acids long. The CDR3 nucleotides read TGTGCCAGCAGCCCCCGCTACGGGATCCTACGCGAGCAGTACTTC. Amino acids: CASSPRYGILREQYF.

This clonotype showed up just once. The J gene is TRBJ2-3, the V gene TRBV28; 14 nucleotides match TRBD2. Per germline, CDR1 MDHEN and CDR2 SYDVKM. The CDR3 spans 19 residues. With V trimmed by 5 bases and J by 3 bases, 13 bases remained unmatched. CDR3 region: CASSLSAPGLAGATDTQYF. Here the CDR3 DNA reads TGTGCCAGCAGTCTATCAGCCCCGGGACTAGCGGGAGCTACAGATACGCAGTATTTT.

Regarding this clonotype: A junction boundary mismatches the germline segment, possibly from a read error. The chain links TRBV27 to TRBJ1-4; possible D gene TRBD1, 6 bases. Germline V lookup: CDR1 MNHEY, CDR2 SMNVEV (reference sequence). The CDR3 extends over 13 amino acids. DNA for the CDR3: TGCGCCAGCAGGGGATGGGAGGGGGAAAAACTGTTTTTT. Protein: CASRGWEGEKLFF.

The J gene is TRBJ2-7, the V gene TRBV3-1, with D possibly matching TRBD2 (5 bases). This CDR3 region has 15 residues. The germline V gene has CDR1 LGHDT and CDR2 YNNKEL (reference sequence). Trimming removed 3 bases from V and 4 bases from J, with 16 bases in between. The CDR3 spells CASSHYRECVYEQYF. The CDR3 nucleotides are TGTGCCAGCAGCCACTACCGGGAATGCGTATACGAGCAGTACTTC.

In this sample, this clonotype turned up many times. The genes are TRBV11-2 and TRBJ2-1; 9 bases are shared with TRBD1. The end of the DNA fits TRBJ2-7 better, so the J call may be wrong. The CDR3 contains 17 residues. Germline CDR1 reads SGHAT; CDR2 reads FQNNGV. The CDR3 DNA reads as TGTGCCAGCAGCAAGCAATGGGGACAGGGAACCTACAATGAGCAGTACTTC. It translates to CASSKQWGQGTYNEQYF.